These 3 T cell receptor beta chains originate from one sample sequenced in a study of long-term antiretroviral therapy in people with HIV. Researchers report immunoSEQ v3.0 was run at survey level. Some clones are missing from TCRdb's copy, which holds only in-frame ones; the method was immunoSEQ multiplex PCR. The sample shows 20,000 to 25,000 clones, around four fifths of them seen only once. Sequencing was performed on unsorted PBMCs, taken 0.5 years after starting antiretroviral therapy. All receptors derive from a young man with HIV.

V is TRBV14 and J is TRBJ1-1; possible D gene TRBD1, 5 bases. The CDR3 runs to 16 residues. V lost 4 bases, J lost 4 bases, and 19 bases lay in between. Germline CDR1 SGHDN, CDR2 FVKESK. CDR3 sequence (DNA): TGTGCCAGCAGCCGATTGGGGACTCAGGGAAGCACTGAAGCTTTCTTT. Amino acid sequence: CASSRLGTQGSTEAFF.

V gene TRBV4-1 combines with J gene TRBJ2-6; the D gene is possibly TRBD1 (7 bases). Germline CDR1 reads MGHRA; CDR2 reads YSYEKL. The CDR3 runs 22 residues. Trimming took off 4 bases at V and 3 bases at J, with 31 bases between the two ends. The CDR3 is CASSPDPESPGRGAFGANVLTF. In DNA form, the CDR3 reads TGCGCCAGCAGCCCAGACCCCGAAAGCCCCGGCAGGGGGGCCTTTGGGGCCAACGTCCTGACTTTC.

The chain couples TRBV7-9 to TRBJ2-7; D uncertain. CDR3 length: 12 residues. Germline assignment: CDR1 SEHNR and CDR2 FQNEAQ (reference sequence). V was cut by 5 bases and J by 6 bases, with 11 bases left in between. The CDR3 protein is CASSPRFFEQYF. CDR3 DNA: TGTGCCAGCAGCCCCCGTTTCTTCGAGCAGTACTTC. Drawing the rest from reference TRBV7-9 and TRBJ2-7, the complete variable domain is DTGVSQNPRHKITKRGQNVTFRCDPISEHNRLYWYRQTLGQGPEFLTYFQNEAQLEKSRLLSDRFSAERPKGSFSTLEIQRTEQGDSAMYLCASSPRFFEQYFGPGTRLTVT.